These 8 T cell receptor beta chains were sequenced from one sample in a study of blood T cell repertoires in COVID-19. TCRdb keeps only in-frame clones here, not all; method: immunoSEQ multiplex PCR. Of roughly 360,000 clones in the sample, approximately 87% are singletons; the top ten hold under 1.5%. Source material: PBMCs or T cells enriched from blood (not recorded which). The receptor set was obtained from a man in his thirties or forties who had recovered from COVID-19.

V is TRBV4-3 and J is TRBJ1-4, with D possibly matching TRBD1 (5 bases). Per the germline V gene, CDR1 is LGHNA and CDR2 is YSLEER. V was shortened by 0 bases and J by 8 bases, with 16 bases between the two germline ends. The CDR3 loop spans 16 amino acids. The DNA for the CDR3 is TGCGCCAGCAGCCAAGAGGGGGAGGGTGTCTTCGAAAAACTGTTTTTT. Translation gives CASSQEGEGVFEKLFF.

The chain joins TRBV7-6 to TRBJ2-2, with 10 bases aligning to TRBD1. CDR3 length: 17 amino acids. V gave up 2 bases and J gave up 6 bases; unmatched junction bases: 9. Germline loops: CDR1 SGHVS, CDR2 FNYEAQ. The CDR3 sequence: CASSLSGGTGVSGELFF. CDR3 sequence (DNA): TGTGCCAGCAGCTTATCTGGGGGGACAGGGGTATCCGGGGAGCTGTTTTTT. Full variable domain (rest looked up from reference TRBV7-6 and TRBJ2-2): GAGVSQSPRYKVTKRGQDVALRCDPISGHVSLYWYRQALGQGPEFLTYFNYEAQQDKSGLPNDRFSAERPEGSISTLTIQRTEQRDSAMYRCASSLSGGTGVSGELFFGEGSRLTVL.

J is TRBJ1-2 and V is TRBV30; D is ambiguous. CDR1 and CDR2 (germline): GTSNPN, SVGIG (reference sequence). V was pared by 4 bases and J by 4 bases, with 10 bases between. This CDR3 is 12 amino acids long. The CDR3 is CAWTPGTYGYTF. Here the CDR3 DNA reads TGTGCCTGGACGCCAGGAACCTATGGCTACACCTTC.

This clone was seen only once. This sequence joins TRBV27 and TRBJ1-1, with a weak D call TRBD1 (6 bases). V was pared by 4 bases and J by 3 bases, with 21 bases between. CDR1 and CDR2 from the germline V gene are MNHEY and SMNVEV (reference sequence). The CDR3 is made up of 17 amino acids. The DNA of the CDR3 is TGTGCCAGCAGTTCCCCCTCGGGACACGGACCCTACACTGAAGCTTTCTTT. Protein sequence: CASSSPSGHGPYTEAFF.

The chain combines TRBV19 with TRBJ2-1, with 8 bases aligning to TRBD2. This CDR3 has 17 amino acids. The V gene's germline CDR1 is LNHDA and CDR2 SQIVND (reference sequence). The junction had 6 bases not matched to a gene; V was cut back by 0 bases and J by 2 bases. Written as DNA, the CDR3 is TGTGCCAGTAGTATAGAGCTAACTAGCGGCCCCTACAATGAGCAGTTCTTC. Amino acid sequence: CASSIELTSGPYNEQFF. Full variable domain (rest looked up from reference TRBV19 and TRBJ2-1): DGGITQSPKYLFRKEGQNVTLSCEQNLNHDAMYWYRQDPGQGLRLIYYSQIVNDFQKGDIAEGYSVSREKKESFPLTVTSAQKNPTAFYLCASSIELTSGPYNEQFFGPGTRLTVL.

This sequence joins TRBV4-1 and TRBJ1-2; D unclear. The V and J ends lost 7 bases and 5 bases respectively, with 11 bases between them. The CDR3 length is 12 residues. Germline-derived CDR1 and CDR2 are MGHRA and YSYEKL. In DNA form, the CDR3 reads TGCGCCAGCACCGATCGGGGATATGGCTACACCTTC. Translated: CASTDRGYGYTF.

This chain connects TRBV9 to TRBJ1-6; D call uncertain. The CDR3 extends over 15 amino acids. Trimming took 4 bases from V and 5 from J, leaving 13 bases between them. Germline-derived CDR1 and CDR2 are SGDLS and YYNGEE. The CDR3 DNA follows: TGTGCCAGCAGCAAAAGTCCCCAGAATAATTCACCCCTCCACTTT. It is translated as CASSKSPQNNSPLHF.

The chain recombines TRBV7-9 with TRBJ2-3, with 9 bases aligning to TRBD1. CDR1 and CDR2 (germline): SEHNR, FQNEAQ (reference sequence). The CDR3 contains 16 residues. With V trimmed by 8 bases and J by 0 bases, 9 bases remained unmatched. The DNA for the CDR3 is TGTGCCAGCGGATCCCTCGACAGGGGGAGCACAGATACGCAGTATTTT. It specifies CASGSLDRGSTDTQYF.